The clone carrying this TCR beta chain was counted only a few times. What it recognizes is unknown. This specimen belongs to a study of beta chain features in type 1 diabetes. On average, the one heparinised blood draw given by each donor was approximately 100 mL. Naive, central memory, regulatory and stem cell-like memory cells within the CD4+ compartment were sorted using CD45RO/CCR7/CD25/CD127/CD95/CD27. Study-wide points: In type 1 diabetes patients, VDJ junctions had fewer insertions; deletions at these junctions were more frequent. Shortening that was moderate but significant affected the TCRB CDR3s of Type 1 diabetes patients in all four CD4+ subsets.

The whole isolated RNA underwent reverse transcription, so sequencing captured expressed TCRB transcripts. Sequencing was performed with immunoSEQ multiplex PCR; in TCRdb, only in-frame clones are kept and a portion is missing. The data hold under 150,000 clones, with around 8.8% observed a single time. V was trimmed by 5 bases and J by 0 bases, leaving 6 bases between them. The CDR3 length is 13 residues. Germline V gives CDR1 SGHTA, CDR2 FQGTGA. This receptor was taken from a man aged 25-45 years with type 1 diabetes. The chain has TRBV7-3 and TRBJ2-3; no reliable D call. The sample comprised central memory CD4+ T cells from blood. CDR3 amino acids: CASSPYSTDTQYF. As DNA, the CDR3 is TGTGCCAGCAGCCCCTATAGCACAGATACGCAGTATTTT.